This passage covers 17 T cell receptor beta chains from one sample sequenced in a study of blood T cell repertoires in COVID-19. The protocol was immunoSEQ multiplex PCR, while the TCRdb copy is restricted to in-frame clones and leaves out a portion. The sample holds 120,000 or so clones; 60% to 85% are singletons and the top ten take approximately 0.79%. The sequencing input was peripheral blood. Receptor source: a human donor with acute or convalescent COVID-19. The donor label of this sample is uncertain.

The J gene is TRBJ1-4, the V gene TRBV5-8; D gene ambiguous. The CDR3 sequence is 13 residues long. V lost 1 base and J lost 5, with 6 bases in between. Per germline, CDR1 SGHTS and CDR2 YDEGEE. The CDR3 reads CASSLRLNEKLFF. CDR3 bases: TGTGCCAGCAGCTTGCGACTCAATGAAAAACTGTTTTTT.

The rearrangement links TRBV27 to TRBJ1-2; the D is unclear. The CDR3 spans 13 residues. The germline V and J ends were trimmed by 6 bases and 4 bases, with 12 bases remaining between them. The germline V gene has CDR1 MNHEY and CDR2 SMNVEV (reference sequence). In DNA, the CDR3 is TGTGCCAGCAGGCAAGGCGGCACCTATGGCTACACCTTC. This translates into CASRQGGTYGYTF.

The rearrangement links TRBV3-1 (or the pseudogene TRBV3-2) to TRBJ2-3, with D maybe TRBD2 (7 bases). This CDR3 comprises 14 residues. CDR1 LGHDT and CDR2 YNNKEL come from the germline V gene (reference sequence). Trimming cost V 2 bases and J 5 bases, with 11 bases left between them. CDR3 in amino acids: CASSQMGGQDTQYF. The CDR3 region has the DNA TGTGCCAGCAGCCAAATGGGGGGGCAAGATACGCAGTATTTT.

The V and J genes are TRBV14 and TRBJ1-4, with D perhaps matching TRBD1 (5 bases). This CDR3 comprises 17 residues. Between the trimmed V and J ends, which lost 4 bases and 3 bases, there was a span of 18 bases. Per germline, CDR1 SGHDN and CDR2 FVKESK. This CDR3 is CASSPPPGRGSNEKLFF. The CDR3 DNA reads as TGTGCCAGCAGCCCACCGCCCGGGAGGGGCTCTAATGAAAAACTGTTTTTT.

This rearrangement joins TRBV19 to TRBJ1-6; TRBD1 is a possible D gene (6 bases). V was clipped by 4 bases and J by 0 bases, with 16 bases between them. The CDR3 is 18 amino acids. Germline CDR1 reads LNHDA; CDR2 reads SQIVND (reference sequence). CDR3 DNA: TGTGCCAGTAGTAGGCTTGGGGGGGCGAGCTCCTATAATTCACCCCTCCACTTT. It specifies CASSRLGGASSYNSPLHF.

The chain uses TRBV5-4 and TRBJ1-3, with 7 bases identical to TRBD1. This CDR3 is 16 amino acids long. The V gene end was trimmed by 2 bases and the J gene end by 0 bases; junction bases not matched to a gene: 5. CDR1 and CDR2 (germline): SGHNT, YYREEE (reference sequence). As DNA, the CDR3 is TGTGCCAGCAGCTTAGGGGGCTACTACTCTGGAAACACCATATATTTT. Translation: CASSLGGYYSGNTIYF. The variable domain in full, with the rest retrieved from reference TRBV5-4 and TRBJ1-3, is ETGVTQSPTHLIKTRGQQVTLRCSSQSGHNTVSWYQQALGQGPQFIFQYYREEENGRGNFPPRFSGLQFPNYSSELNVNALELDDSALYLCASSLGGYYSGNTIYFGEGSWLTVV.

The CDR3 region has the DNA TGTGCCACACGTCTTGACAGGGTAGCCAAAAACATTCAGTACTTC. It yields the protein CATRLDRVAKNIQYF. This chain joins TRBV6-5 and TRBJ2-4; 7 bases are a match to TRBD1. V shed 10 bases and J 0 bases; nucleotides not matched to a gene: 9. CDR1 and CDR2 (germline): MNHEY, SVGAGI. This CDR3 is 15 amino acids long.

This clone was found many times. The J gene is TRBJ2-1, the V gene TRBV4-1; D possibly corresponds to TRBD2 (6 bases). Trimming left V 3 bases short and J 1 base short, with 19 bases between. Per the germline V gene, CDR1 is MGHRA and CDR2 is YSYEKL. The CDR3 extends over 18 amino acids. This CDR3 reads CASSHRLPSAGSYNEQFF. CDR3 bases: TGCGCCAGCAGCCATCGATTGCCCAGCGCGGGGTCCTACAATGAGCAGTTCTTC.

J is TRBJ1-4 and V is TRBV28, with a tentative D call TRBD1 (6 bases). Trimming left V 5 bases short and J 0 bases short, with 10 bases between. The CDR3 spans 15 residues. CDR1 is MDHEN, CDR2 SYDVKM, per germline. The CDR3 reads CASSQGGATNEKLFF. In DNA, the CDR3 is TGTGCCAGCAGTCAAGGGGGAGCAACTAATGAAAAACTGTTTTTT.

This clone was picked up a small number of times. This chain uses TRBV7-8 with TRBJ2-5, with a weak D call TRBD2 (6 bases). CDR1 and CDR2 from the germline V gene are SGHVS and FQNEAQ. The CDR3 loop spans 16 amino acids. V lost 5 bases to trimming and J lost 2 bases, with 18 bases between them. CDR3 amino acids: CASSPPRLGGQETQYF. The CDR3 DNA reads TGTGCCAGCAGCCCGCCCCGACTTGGGGGGCAAGAGACCCAGTACTTC.

The CDR3 is CASSLWTGGGGYTF. CDR3 in DNA: TGTGCCAGCAGTTTATGGACAGGGGGCGGGGGCTACACCTTC. V and J are TRBV28 and TRBJ1-2, with 10 bases fitting TRBD1. J lost 8 bases, V lost 0 bases, and 3 bases had no gene match. Germline lookup yields CDR1 MDHEN and CDR2 SYDVKM. The CDR3 covers 14 residues.

The CDR3 coding sequence is TGTGCCTGGAGTCTTAGTCTTGGCTCTGGAAACACCATATATTTT. Residues: CAWSLSLGSGNTIYF. The chain is built from TRBV30 and TRBJ1-3; D unresolved. Looked up from germline, CDR1 is GTSNPN and CDR2 is SVGIG (reference sequence). This CDR3 has 15 residues. Deletions cut 2 bases from V and 0 bases from J, with 11 bases between.

The chain employs TRBV29-1 and TRBJ1-1; the D is unclear. V was trimmed by 2 bases and J by 4 bases, leaving 8 bases between them. Germline V gene data show CDR1 as SQVTM and CDR2 as ANQGSEA. This CDR3 is 12 amino acids long. The CDR3 coding sequence is TGCAGCGTTGAAAAAGGGAGCACTGAAGCTTTCTTT. Its protein product is CSVEKGSTEAFF.

The V and J genes are TRBV28 and TRBJ1-1; a possible D gene is TRBD1 (5 bases). The CDR3 loop spans 14 amino acids. V lost 4 bases and J lost 3, with 12 bases in between. The germline gives CDR1 MDHEN, CDR2 SYDVKM. The DNA for the CDR3 is TGTGCCAGCAGTTACAGGCTCCGGGACACTGAAGCTTTCTTT. Amino acid sequence: CASSYRLRDTEAFF.

A few counts support this clone. J is TRBJ1-5 and V is TRBV6-6; D ambiguous. The germline V gene encodes CDR1 MNHNY and CDR2 SVGAGI (reference sequence). The CDR3 has 14 residues. V dropped 1 base and J dropped 7 bases, with 11 bases sitting between them. Here the CDR3 reads CASSYYGRSQPQHF. The CDR3 DNA sequence: TGTGCCAGCAGTTACTATGGCAGGTCACAGCCCCAGCATTTT.

V and J are TRBV29-1 and TRBJ1-1; no clear D. The CDR3 runs to 14 residues. Germline V gene data show CDR1 as SQVTM and CDR2 as ANQGSEA. The V end was cut by 6 bases, the J end by 3 bases, with 17 bases between. The CDR3 loop is CSVGGGWSDTEAFF. Written as DNA, the CDR3 is TGCAGCGTGGGAGGAGGGTGGAGTGACACTGAAGCTTTCTTT. The full variable domain, its missing parts supplied by reference TRBV29-1 and TRBJ1-1, is SAVISQKPSRDICQRGTSLTIQCQVDSQVTMMFWYRQQPGQSLTLIATANQGSEATYESGFVIDKFPISRPNLTFSTLTVSNMSPEDSSIYLCSVGGGWSDTEAFFGQGTRLTVV.

By share of the sample, this clone is medium-sized. The genes are TRBV19 and TRBJ2-1, with 10 bases aligning to TRBD2. The CDR3 contains 15 residues. With 7 bases clipped from V and 1 base from J, the junction kept 4 bases outside the gene matches. Germline CDR1 reads LNHDA; CDR2 reads SQIVND (reference sequence). CDR3 DNA sequence: TGTGCCAGTACCCAAGCGGGGGGGTCCTACAATGAGCAGTTCTTC. Its translation is CASTQAGGSYNEQFF.